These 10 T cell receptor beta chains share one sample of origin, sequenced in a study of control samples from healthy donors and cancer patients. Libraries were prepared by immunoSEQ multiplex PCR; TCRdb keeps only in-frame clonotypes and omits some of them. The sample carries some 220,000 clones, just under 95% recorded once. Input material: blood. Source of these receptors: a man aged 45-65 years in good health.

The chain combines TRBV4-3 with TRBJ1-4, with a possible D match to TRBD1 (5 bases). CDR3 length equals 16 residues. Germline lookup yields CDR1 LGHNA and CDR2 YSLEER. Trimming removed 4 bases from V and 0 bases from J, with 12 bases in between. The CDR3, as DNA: TGCGCCAGCAGCCCCCATCCGGGGGCAACTAATGAAAAACTGTTTTTT. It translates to CASSPHPGATNEKLFF.

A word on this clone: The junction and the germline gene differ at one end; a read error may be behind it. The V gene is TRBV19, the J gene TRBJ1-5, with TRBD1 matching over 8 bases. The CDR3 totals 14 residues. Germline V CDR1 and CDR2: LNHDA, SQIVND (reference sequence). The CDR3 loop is CANSRGQVNQPQHF. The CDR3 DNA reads TGTGCCAATAGTAGGGGACAGGTGAATCAGCCCCAGCATTTT.

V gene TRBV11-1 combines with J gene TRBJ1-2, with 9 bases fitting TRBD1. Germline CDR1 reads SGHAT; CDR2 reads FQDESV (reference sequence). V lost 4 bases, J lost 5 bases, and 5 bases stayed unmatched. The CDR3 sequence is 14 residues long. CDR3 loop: CASSSGTGFYGYTF. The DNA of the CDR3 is TGTGCCAGCAGCTCCGGGACAGGGTTTTATGGCTACACCTTC.

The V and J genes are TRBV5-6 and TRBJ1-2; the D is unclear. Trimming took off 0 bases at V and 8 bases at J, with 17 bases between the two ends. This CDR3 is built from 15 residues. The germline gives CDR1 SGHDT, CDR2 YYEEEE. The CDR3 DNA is TGTGCCAGCAGCTTGGTCAGCCTCATCTCCTTAGGCTACACCTTC. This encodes CASSLVSLISLGYTF.

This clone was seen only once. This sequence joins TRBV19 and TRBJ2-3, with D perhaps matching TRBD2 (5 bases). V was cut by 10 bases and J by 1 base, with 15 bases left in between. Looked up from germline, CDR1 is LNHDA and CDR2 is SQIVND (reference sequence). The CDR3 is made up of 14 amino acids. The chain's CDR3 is CATRGYPGTDTQYF. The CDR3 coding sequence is TGTGCCACCCGAGGGTATCCCGGCACAGATACGCAGTATTTT. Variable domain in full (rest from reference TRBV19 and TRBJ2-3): DGGITQSPKYLFRKEGQNVTLSCEQNLNHDAMYWYRQDPGQGLRLIYYSQIVNDFQKGDIAEGYSVSREKKESFPLTVTSAQKNPTAFYLCATRGYPGTDTQYFGPGTRLTVL.

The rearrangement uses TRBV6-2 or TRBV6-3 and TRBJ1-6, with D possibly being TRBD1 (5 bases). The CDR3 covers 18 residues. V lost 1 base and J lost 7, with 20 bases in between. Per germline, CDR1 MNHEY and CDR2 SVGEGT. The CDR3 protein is CASSYFGVTGPTNSPLHF. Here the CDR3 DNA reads TGTGCCAGCAGTTACTTTGGGGTAACAGGCCCTACCAATTCACCCCTCCACTTT.

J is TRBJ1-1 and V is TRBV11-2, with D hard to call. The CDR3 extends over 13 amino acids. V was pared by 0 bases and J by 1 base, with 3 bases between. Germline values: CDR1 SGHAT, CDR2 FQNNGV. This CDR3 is CASSLDWNTEAFF. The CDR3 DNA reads TGTGCCAGCAGCTTAGACTGGAACACTGAAGCTTTCTTT.

The chain's CDR3 is CASSIEGKKYGYTF. The CDR3 coding sequence is TGTGCCAGTAGTATAGAGGGGAAGAAATATGGCTACACCTTC. The chain employs TRBV19 and TRBJ1-2, with D unresolved. CDR1 is LNHDA, CDR2 SQIVND, per germline (reference sequence). The V end was cut by 0 bases, the J end by 5 bases, with 10 bases between. The CDR3 covers 14 residues.

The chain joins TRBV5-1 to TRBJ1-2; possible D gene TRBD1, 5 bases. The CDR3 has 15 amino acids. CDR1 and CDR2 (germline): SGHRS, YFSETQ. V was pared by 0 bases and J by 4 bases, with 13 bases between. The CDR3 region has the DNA TGCGCCAGCAGCTTGGCGGCGGGGGAAGGCTATGGCTACACCTTC. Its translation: CASSLAAGEGYGYTF. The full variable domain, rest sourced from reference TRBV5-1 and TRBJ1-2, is KAGVTQTPRYLIKTRGQQVTLSCSPISGHRSVSWYQQTPGQGLQFLFEYFSETQRNKGNFPGRFSGRQFSNSRSEMNVSTLELGDSALYLCASSLAAGEGYGYTFGSGTRLTVV.

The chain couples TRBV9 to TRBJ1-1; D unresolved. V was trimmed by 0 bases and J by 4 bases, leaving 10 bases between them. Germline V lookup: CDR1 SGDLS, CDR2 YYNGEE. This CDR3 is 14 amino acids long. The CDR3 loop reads CASSVVGIITEAFF. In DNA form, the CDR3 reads TGTGCCAGCAGCGTAGTAGGGATTATCACTGAAGCTTTCTTT.